Included here is one T cell receptor (beta chain) sequence, with context. The sample originates from a study of shared clonotypes between healthy human individuals. At the level of the study: Per-donor plates numbered three CD4 naive, three CD4 memory, two CD8 naive and one CD8 memory.

The naive CD8 population came from CD45RO-negative cells selected for CCR7, without terminally differentiated effector memory CD45RA+ cells. The germline gives CDR1 MNHEY, CDR2 SMNVEV (reference sequence). Trimming at V came to 5 bases and at J to 2 bases, leaving 11 bases not matched to a gene. The CDR3 has 18 residues. TCRdb's copy holds only in-frame clones and misses some; the assay was immunoSEQ multiplex PCR. The sample has about 580,000 clones; 95% to 98% are singletons. The chain combines TRBV27 with TRBJ2-7; 14 nucleotides align to TRBD2. The clonotype was recovered from a man aged 25 to 40 in good health. Material: naive CD8+ T cells sorted from blood. The DNA of the CDR3 is TGTGCCAGCAGTCTGGACGGGACTAGCGGGAGTTTCGCCTACGAGCAGTACTTC. Its protein product is CASSLDGTSGSFAYEQYF.